Following are 9 T cell receptor beta chains from one sample sequenced in a study of CD4 T cells in relation to SARS-CoV-2 and coronaviruses. CD4+ T cells from unexposed donors were obtained before the COVID-19 pandemic (2011-2018). After approximately ten days of culture, CD4+ T cells were isolated. These TCRs are of unknown antigen specificity. Generated by immunoSEQ multiplex PCR, the TCRdb table keeps only in-frame clones and is missing some. Altogether 11,000 or so clones are present, approximately 80% being singletons, with the ten largest covering less than 15%. Sequencing was carried out using CD4+ T cells from PBMCs, cultured in vitro. The source is a human donor in good health.

The V and J genes are TRBV3-1 (or the pseudogene TRBV3-2) and TRBJ2-7; TRBD2 aligns across 11 bases. The J segment lost 6 bases and the V segment lost 2 bases, leaving 6 bases of the junction unmatched. CDR3 size: 15 residues. Germline V gene sequence: CDR1 LGHDT, CDR2 YNNKEL (reference sequence). Written as DNA, the CDR3 is TGTGCCAGCAGCCAAAATAGCGGGAGGGCTGGCGAGCAGTACTTC. It specifies CASSQNSGRAGEQYF.

The gene calls are TRBV7-3 and TRBJ2-3; 10 nucleotides match TRBD1. Trimming took 5 bases from V and 0 from J; bases not matched to a gene: 14. The CDR3 is 19 residues long. Germline values: CDR1 SGHTA, CDR2 FQGTGA. The CDR3 loop reads CASSNVPGQGISSTDTQYF. CDR3 sequence (DNA): TGTGCCAGCAGCAACGTCCCGGGACAGGGGATTTCTAGCACAGATACGCAGTATTTT.

V is TRBV19 and J is TRBJ2-7; the D gene is possibly TRBD2 (5 bases). The CDR3 loop spans 12 amino acids. Germline CDR1 is LNHDA and CDR2 is SQIVND (reference sequence). V lost 5 bases to trimming and J lost 7 bases, with 12 bases between them. CDR3 sequence reads: CASSERVGEQYF. In DNA, the CDR3 is TGTGCCAGTAGTGAGAGGGTAGGGGAGCAGTACTTC.

This chain connects TRBV18 to TRBJ1-4, with TRBD1 matching over 7 bases. The CDR3 is 18 residues long. After removal of 6 bases from V and 0 bases from J, the junction contained 13 bases not matched to a gene. Germline V CDR1 and CDR2: KGHSH, LQKENI. The CDR3 DNA reads TGTGCCAGCTCGTCACTTTGGACAGGCTCTACAACTAATGAAAAACTGTTTTTT. This sequence encodes CASSSLWTGSTTNEKLFF.

The V call is TRBV10-3, the J call TRBJ1-1, with D tentatively TRBD1 (6 bases). Germline V gene data show CDR1 as ENHRY and CDR2 as SYGVKD. The CDR3 loop spans 12 amino acids. V was cut by 10 bases and J by 11 bases, with 20 bases left in between. The CDR3 loop reads CATINSGAAAFF. DNA of the CDR3: TGTGCCACCATCAACTCGGGGGCCGCGGCTTTCTTT.

V usage is TRBV9 and J usage is TRBJ2-7; TRBD1 agrees at 11 bases. The V segment lost 0 bases and the J segment 2 bases; nucleotides outside the gene matches: 7. Germline V gives CDR1 SGDLS, CDR2 YYNGEE. The CDR3 spans 17 residues. In DNA, the CDR3 is TGTGCCAGCAGCGTAGCACAAGGGACAGGGGGTCCCTACGAGCAGTACTTC. Protein sequence: CASSVAQGTGGPYEQYF.

The chain links TRBV6-1 to TRBJ1-3; tentatively, D is TRBD1 (6 bases). The CDR3 is 16 amino acids. Germline V CDR1 and CDR2: MNHNS, SASEGT. Trimming cost V 0 bases and J 3 bases, with 12 bases left between them. CDR3 loop: CASSEALKGDGNTIYF. CDR3 DNA: TGTGCCAGCAGTGAAGCGCTTAAGGGGGATGGAAACACCATATATTTT.

The rearrangement joins TRBV30 to TRBJ2-4, with 8 bases lining up with TRBD1. CDR1 is GTSNPN, CDR2 SVGIG, per germline (reference sequence). This CDR3 has 13 amino acids. The V segment lost 3 bases and the J segment 8 bases; nucleotides outside the gene matches: 6. CDR3 residues: CAWRVLQGDIQYF. The CDR3 DNA reads TGTGCCTGGAGGGTACTACAGGGGGACATTCAGTACTTC. The full variable domain, rest sourced from reference TRBV30 and TRBJ2-4, is SQTIHQWPATLVQPVGSPLSLECTVEGTSNPNLYWYRQAAGRGLQLLFYSVGIGQISSEVPQNLSASRPQDRQFILSSKKLLLSDSGFYLCAWRVLQGDIQYFGAGTRLSVL.

This chain joins TRBV4-1 and TRBJ2-3, with 8 positions matching TRBD2. With 2 bases clipped from V and 3 bases from J, the junction kept 7 bases outside the gene matches. The CDR3 length is 16 residues. Germline CDR1 and CDR2: MGHRA and YSYEKL. Written as DNA, the CDR3 is TGCGCCAGCAGCCAAAATAGCGGGATAGGGACAGATACGCAGTATTTT. It is translated as CASSQNSGIGTDTQYF.